This T cell receptor beta chain was documented in a study of cytomegalovirus exposure and HLA in healthy donors. Study results and caveats: CMV antigen specificity of three CMV-associated chains was confirmed in vitro. Overall, around 160 TCR beta chains were annotated as cytomegalovirus-associated.

J was trimmed by 6 bases and V by 4 bases; bases with no gene match: 7. The CDR3 loop spans 16 amino acids. Germline CDR1 is LNHDA and CDR2 is SQIVND (reference sequence). The PCR used 60 Vbeta and 13 Jbeta primers. Here immunoSEQ multiplex PCR was the method, and the copy in TCRdb shows in-frame clones only, minus some. The repertoire holds 90,000 to 120,000 clones, roughly three quarters seen once, with 2% to 3% in the top ten. Comments on this clone: What it recognizes is unknown.

This clonotype was sampled from a man younger than 35 in good health and CMV-seronegative. The chain employs TRBV19 and TRBJ2-2; 11 bases fit TRBD1. Sequencing used PBMCs. CDR3 coding DNA: TGTGCCAGTAGTAACACCGGGACAGGGGGACCCGGGGAGCTGTTTTTT. As protein: CASSNTGTGGPGELFF.